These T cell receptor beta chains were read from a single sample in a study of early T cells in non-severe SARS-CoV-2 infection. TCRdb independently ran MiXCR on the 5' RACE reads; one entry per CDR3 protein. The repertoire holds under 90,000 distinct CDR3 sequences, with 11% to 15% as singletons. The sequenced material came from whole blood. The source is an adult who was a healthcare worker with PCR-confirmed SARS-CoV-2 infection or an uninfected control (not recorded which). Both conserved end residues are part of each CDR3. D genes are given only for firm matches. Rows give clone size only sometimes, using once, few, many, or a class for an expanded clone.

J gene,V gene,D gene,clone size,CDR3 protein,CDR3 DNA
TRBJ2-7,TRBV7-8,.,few,CASSPHFRAQEQYF,TGTGCCAGCAGCCCACACTTCCGCGCCCAAGAGCAGTACTTC
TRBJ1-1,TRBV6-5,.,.,CASSYHDRRTEAFF,TGTGCCAGCAGTTATCACGACAGGCGCACTGAAGCTTTCTTT
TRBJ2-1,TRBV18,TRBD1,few,CASSGDRTFDEQFF,TGTGCCAGCTCCGGGGACAGGACTTTCGATGAGCAGTTCTTC
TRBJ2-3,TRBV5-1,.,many,CASSLIDTQYF,TGCGCCAGCAGCTTGATAGATACGCAGTATTTT
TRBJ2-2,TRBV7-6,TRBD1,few,CASRTPFRGHGTGELFF,TGTGCCAGCAGGACTCCCTTCAGGGGGCACGGCACCGGGGAGCTGTTTTTT
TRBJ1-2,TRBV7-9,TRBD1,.,CASSPGQGTSNYGYTF,TGTGCCAGCAGCCCCGGACAGGGGACATCTAACTATGGCTACACCTTC
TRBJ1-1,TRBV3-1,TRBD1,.,CASSQGTGRTEAFF,TGTGCCAGCAGCCAGGGGACAGGGAGGACTGAAGCTTTCTTT
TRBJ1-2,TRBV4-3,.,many,CASSNNKAARHGYTF,TGCGCCAGCAGCAATAATAAAGCAGCCCGGCATGGCTACACCTTC
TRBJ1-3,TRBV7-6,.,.,CASSQGTRTVISTIYF,TGTGCCAGCAGCCAGGGGACCCGGACAGTAATTTCCACCATATATTTT
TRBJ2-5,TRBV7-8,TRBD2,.,CASSLSGTSRTQYF,TGTGCCAGCAGCTTGTCCGGGACTAGTAGGACCCAGTACTTC
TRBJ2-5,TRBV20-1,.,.,CSARGPEGETQYF,TGCAGTGCTAGAGGGCCCGAAGGAGAGACCCAGTACTTC
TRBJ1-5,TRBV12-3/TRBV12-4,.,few,CASSPDGGVQPQHF,TGTGCCAGCAGCCCGGACGGGGGGGTGCAGCCCCAGCATTTT
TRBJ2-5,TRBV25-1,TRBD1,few,CASSDGRGLGETQYF,TGTGCCAGCAGTGACGGCAGGGGGCTGGGAGAGACCCAGTACTTC
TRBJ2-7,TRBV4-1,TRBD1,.,CASSQIPGQGPYEQYF,TGCGCCAGCAGCCAGATCCCGGGACAGGGGCCCTACGAGCAGTACTTC
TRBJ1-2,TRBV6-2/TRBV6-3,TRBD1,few,CASSYSWAGGDGYTF,TGTGCCAGCAGTTACTCTTGGGCAGGGGGCGATGGCTACACCTTC
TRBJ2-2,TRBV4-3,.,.,CASSHLTGELFF,TGCGCCAGCAGCCACCTTACCGGGGAGCTGTTTTTT